These 22 T cell receptor beta chains came from one sample sequenced in a study of blood T cell repertoires in COVID-19. TCRdb keeps only in-frame clones here, not all; method: immunoSEQ multiplex PCR. The repertoire has around 200,000 clones, about 88% of them found once; the top ten carry 14%. Sequencing was carried out using peripheral blood. The origin of the receptors is a man aged 30-40 years with active or convalescent COVID-19.

The gene calls are TRBV5-1 and TRBJ1-1; the match to TRBD1 covers 9 bases. Trimming took 3 bases from V and 0 from J; bases not matched to a gene: 3. Germline CDR1 SGHRS, CDR2 YFSETQ. This CDR3 is 15 amino acids long. This CDR3 is CASSSGTGLNTEAFF. The CDR3 coding sequence is TGCGCCAGCAGCTCCGGGACAGGGTTGAACACTGAAGCTTTCTTT.

This clone has only a few counts. The chain recombines TRBV2 with TRBJ2-3, with D possibly matching TRBD1 (6 bases). The ends were cut back, 6 bases at V and 4 bases at J, with 8 bases in the middle. Germline V gene data show CDR1 as SNHLY and CDR2 as FYNNEI. The length of the CDR3 is 12 residues. The CDR3 DNA is TGTGCCAGCAGCGGACAGTCAGATACGCAGTATTTT. This encodes CASSGQSDTQYF. Full variable domain (rest looked up from reference TRBV2 and TRBJ2-3): EPEVTQTPSHQVTQMGQEVILRCVPISNHLYFYWYRQILGQKVEFLVSFYNNEISEKSEIFDDQFSVERPDGSNFTLKIRSTKLEDSAMYFCASSGQSDTQYFGPGTRLTVL.

The chain couples TRBV6-5 to TRBJ1-2, with 9 bases identical to TRBD1. CDR3 size: 15 residues. After removal of 6 bases from V and 8 bases from J, the junction contained 13 bases not matched to a gene. CDR1 and CDR2 from the germline V gene are MNHEY and SVGAGI. The CDR3 sequence: CASSADGQGYRGYTF. The CDR3 DNA reads as TGTGCCAGCAGCGCCGATGGACAGGGGTATAGGGGCTACACCTTC.

The chain is built from TRBV20-1 and TRBJ1-6; unclear D gene. The CDR3 is 13 amino acids. Germline values: CDR1 DFQATT, CDR2 SNEGSKA (reference sequence). Trimming left V 3 bases short and J 7 bases short, with 10 bases between. In DNA form, the CDR3 reads TGCAGTGCTAGTATAGATATCAATTCACCCCTCCACTTT. It encodes CSASIDINSPLHF.

J is TRBJ2-3 and V is TRBV27, with D perhaps matching TRBD1 (6 bases). Trimming removed 6 bases at V and 2 bases at J, with 18 bases between. Germline V lookup: CDR1 MNHEY, CDR2 SMNVEV (reference sequence). CDR3 length: 16 amino acids. The CDR3 region is CASSSRDILFTDTQYF. The DNA of the CDR3 is TGTGCCAGCAGCTCTCGGGACATCCTGTTCACAGATACGCAGTATTTT.

The chain recombines TRBV6-5 with TRBJ2-5; 8 bases agree with TRBD1. The CDR3 contains 16 residues. Per the germline V gene, CDR1 is MNHEY and CDR2 is SVGAGI. After removal of 2 bases from V and 5 bases from J, the junction contained 10 bases not matched to a gene. The CDR3, as DNA: TGTGCCAGCAGTTACCTCCAGGGGGCTAGATCCGAGACCCAGTACTTC. Its protein is CASSYLQGARSETQYF.

This clone turned up a few times. The V gene is TRBV4-1, the J gene TRBJ2-5; 7 positions agree with TRBD2. The V segment lost 1 base and the J segment 4 bases; nucleotides outside the gene matches: 3. CDR1 MGHRA and CDR2 YSYEKL come from the germline V gene. The CDR3 consists of 14 residues. CDR3 DNA sequence: TGCGCCAGCAGCCAAGTTACTAGCGCAGAGACCCAGTACTTC. This encodes CASSQVTSAETQYF.

This clone was counted between two and nine times. This chain connects TRBV7-9 to TRBJ2-1, with 10 bases that match TRBD1. The CDR3 sequence is 15 residues long. With 7 bases clipped from V and 4 bases from J, the junction kept 7 bases outside the gene matches. The germline V gene has CDR1 SEHNR and CDR2 FQNEAQ (reference sequence). CDR3 protein: CASTRGTGDYNEQFF. The CDR3 DNA is TGTGCCAGCACAAGAGGGACAGGGGATTACAATGAGCAGTTCTTC.

The chain employs TRBV28 and TRBJ2-1; 9 positions match TRBD1. This CDR3 is 17 amino acids long. Trimming took 6 bases from V and 3 from J; bases not matched to a gene: 12. The germline V gene has CDR1 MDHEN and CDR2 SYDVKM. This chain's CDR3 is CASSERTGTGSYNEQFF. For the CDR3, the DNA is TGTGCCAGCAGCGAACGAACCGGGACAGGGAGCTACAATGAGCAGTTCTTC.

This clone was observed once. Other DNA sequences of this sample code for an identical CDR3. CDR3 amino acids: CASRPGQTNSPLHF. The CDR3 DNA follows: TGTGCCAGCAGACCGGGACAGACAAATTCACCCCTCCACTTT. The chain uses TRBV28 and TRBJ1-6; 7 bases match TRBD1. The CDR3 runs to 14 residues. Germline CDR1 and CDR2: MDHEN and SYDVKM. V was clipped by 6 bases and J by 7 bases; unmatched bases: 6.

The chain employs TRBV19 and TRBJ1-2; 9 bases match TRBD1. Germline V lookup: CDR1 LNHDA, CDR2 SQIVND (reference sequence). Trimming cost V 5 bases and J 7 bases; bases outside gene matches: 14. The CDR3 runs to 16 residues. The CDR3 loop is CASSLGTGLVASGYTF. The CDR3 nucleotides are TGTGCCAGTAGTCTTGGGACAGGGTTAGTCGCGAGTGGCTACACCTTC.

The chain carries TRBV7-2 and TRBJ1-2; weak D call: TRBD1 (5 bases). The germline V and J ends were trimmed by 4 bases and 2 bases, with 17 bases remaining between them. The CDR3 is 16 amino acids. CDR1 and CDR2 from the germline V gene are SGHTA and FQGNSA. The CDR3 region is CASSSLARGVNYGYTF. The CDR3 bases are TGTGCCAGCAGCTCGTTAGCGCGGGGCGTCAACTATGGCTACACCTTC. Together with reference TRBV7-2 and TRBJ1-2, the CDR3 gives the full variable domain: GAGVSQSPSNKVTEKGKDVELRCDPISGHTALYWYRQSLGQGLEFLIYFQGNSAPDKSGLPSDRFSAERTGGSVSTLTIQRTQQEDSAVYLCASSSLARGVNYGYTFGSGTRLTVV.

This chain uses TRBV6-6 with TRBJ1-5; possibly TRBD1 for D (5 bases). The germline gives CDR1 MNHNY, CDR2 SVGAGI (reference sequence). Trimming removed 6 bases at V and 6 bases at J, with 15 bases between. The CDR3 spans 14 residues. The CDR3 nucleotides read TGTGCCAGCAGGAGGGACGACGGGGGTCAGCCCCAGCATTTT. It codes for CASRRDDGGQPQHF.

This chain connects TRBV6-2 or TRBV6-3 to TRBJ1-1, with D possibly TRBD1 on 5 matching bases. Trimming stripped 1 base from V and 3 bases from J, with 15 bases between. Germline CDR1 reads MNHEY; CDR2 reads SVGEGT. The CDR3 consists of 16 residues. The CDR3 here is CASSYYSLTGHTEAFF. CDR3 bases: TGTGCCAGCAGTTACTACTCCCTTACAGGCCACACTGAAGCTTTCTTT.

The rearrangement joins TRBV6-8 to TRBJ2-3, with D uncertain. Germline CDR1 and CDR2: MNHGY and SAAAGT. V gave up 8 bases and J gave up 2 bases, with 11 bases separating them. This CDR3 spans 13 amino acids. In DNA form, the CDR3 reads TGTGCCAGCGGAGTGGAACACACAGATACGCAGTATTTT. Amino acids: CASGVEHTDTQYF.

This clone was counted a single time. V is TRBV7-2 and J is TRBJ1-6, with 7 nucleotides matching TRBD1. Trimming removed 5 bases from V and 10 bases from J; junction bases left unmatched: 8. Germline-derived CDR1 and CDR2 are SGHTA and FQGNSA. CDR3 length: 14 residues. The DNA of the CDR3 is TGTGCCAGCAGCCGGGAGGGGGCACAATCACCCCTCCACTTT. It is translated as CASSREGAQSPLHF. The entire variable domain, with the rest obtained from reference TRBV7-2 and TRBJ1-6, is as follows: GAGVSQSPSNKVTEKGKDVELRCDPISGHTALYWYRQSLGQGLEFLIYFQGNSAPDKSGLPSDRFSAERTGGSVSTLTIQRTQQEDSAVYLCASSREGAQSPLHFGNGTRLTVT.

The rearrangement uses TRBV19 and TRBJ2-3; 10 bases align to TRBD2. The germline CDR1 and CDR2 sequences are LNHDA and SQIVND (reference sequence). V was clipped by 6 bases and J by 1 base; unmatched bases: 7. The CDR3 loop spans 16 amino acids. CDR3 loop: CASRERGGRGTDTQYF. CDR3 bases: TGTGCCAGTAGGGAGCGGGGGGGCCGGGGCACAGATACGCAGTATTTT. Full variable domain (missing parts from reference TRBV19 and TRBJ2-3): DGGITQSPKYLFRKEGQNVTLSCEQNLNHDAMYWYRQDPGQGLRLIYYSQIVNDFQKGDIAEGYSVSREKKESFPLTVTSAQKNPTAFYLCASRERGGRGTDTQYFGPGTRLTVL.

The chain couples TRBV19 to TRBJ1-1; D possibly corresponds to TRBD1 (6 bases). CDR3 size: 12 residues. V was pared by 8 bases and J by 5 bases, with 12 bases between. CDR1 is LNHDA and CDR2 is SQIVND in the germline V gene (reference sequence). The CDR3 loop is CASQGFRTEAFF. DNA of the CDR3: TGTGCCAGTCAGGGGTTTAGGACTGAAGCTTTCTTT.

The chain has TRBV2 and TRBJ1-1; weak D call: TRBD1 (5 bases). Looked up from germline, CDR1 is SNHLY and CDR2 is FYNNEI. This CDR3 is built from 13 residues. Trimming left V 6 bases short and J 2 bases short, with 10 bases between. In DNA, the CDR3 is TGTGCCAGCAGGGAAACAGGAAACACTGAAGCTTTCTTT. Translation: CASRETGNTEAFF.

This clone showed up just once. The CDR3 DNA sequence: TGTGCCAGCAGCCACCGGACAGGGGGTCGTGAAAAACTGTTTTTT. It codes for CASSHRTGGREKLFF. The chain links TRBV14 to TRBJ1-4; 10 nucleotides match TRBD1. CDR1 is SGHDN and CDR2 is FVKESK in the germline V gene. The junction had 5 bases not matched to a gene; V was cut back by 3 bases and J by 7 bases. The CDR3 is made up of 15 amino acids.

V gene TRBV19 combines with J gene TRBJ2-2, with a possible D match to TRBD1 (5 bases). The V gene lost 6 bases and the J gene lost 3 bases, with 11 bases spanning the gap. The CDR3 has 14 residues. The germline V gene has CDR1 LNHDA and CDR2 SQIVND (reference sequence). The CDR3 DNA reads TGTGCCAGTAGGACGTCCAGGGACACCGGGGAGCTGTTTTTT. Its translation is CASRTSRDTGELFF.

The CDR3 region is CASKKIRGFYGYTF. In DNA form, the CDR3 reads TGTGCCAGTAAGAAAATAAGGGGTTTCTATGGCTACACCTTC. This rearrangement joins TRBV11-2 to TRBJ1-2, with D possibly TRBD1 on 5 matching bases. This CDR3 region has 14 residues. Trimming shortened V by 9 bases and J by 4 bases, and 18 bases separated the two germline ends. Germline V gene data show CDR1 as SGHAT and CDR2 as FQNNGV.